These T cell receptor beta chains were read from a single sample in a study of response to subunit inactivated influenza vaccine. MiXCR was run by TCRdb on the RT-PCR reads, yielding one entry per CDR3 protein. The sample lists approximately 500,000 distinct CDR3 sequences, roughly 25% occurring once. These data also featured in a second study, about T cells expressing NK-cell markers.

This specimen was CD4+ T cells sorted from PBMCs, taken 11 to 12 days after vaccination. These receptors were taken from a man aged 50-60 years who received an inactivated influenza vaccine. The CDR3 runs from the conserved cysteine through the conserved F or W. A D gene is named only where the DNA matches it firmly. A row's size may be missing; if present it is once, few, many or a size class.

d_call	j_call	clone_size	v_call	cdr3_length	cdr3_aa	cdr3_nt
NA	TRBJ2-1	NA	TRBV6-2/TRBV6-3	15	CASSYQGPTYNEQFF	TGTGCCAGCAGTTACCAGGGACCCACTTACAATGAGCAGTTCTTC
NA	TRBJ2-1	few	TRBV19	17	CASRIGRDSDSYNEQFF	TGTGCCAGTAGGATAGGGCGGGATTCGGATTCCTACAATGAGCAGTTCTTC
NA	TRBJ1-1	few	TRBV29-1	15	CSVGATVFVNTEAFF	TGCAGCGTTGGGGCGACAGTCTTCGTGAACACTGAAGCTTTCTTT
NA	TRBJ1-1	NA	TRBV6-5	16	CASSYPFAGLYTEAFF	TGTGCCAGCAGTTACCCCTTTGCGGGGTTGTACACTGAAGCTTTCTTT
TRBD1	TRBJ2-7	NA	TRBV16	14	CASSQIQGGYEQYF	TGTGCCAGCAGCCAAATACAGGGGGGCTACGAGCAGTACTTC
TRBD2	TRBJ2-3	NA	TRBV20-1	15	CSASATSGRRDTQYF	TGCAGTGCTAGTGCGACTAGCGGGAGAAGAGATACGCAGTATTTT
NA	TRBJ2-7	few	TRBV10-3	13	CAISGTVSREQYF	TGTGCCATCAGTGGGACAGTTTCTAGGGAGCAGTACTTC
TRBD2	TRBJ2-5	NA	TRBV30	16	CAWSVFRLAGQETQYF	TGTGCCTGGAGTGTATTTCGCCTAGCGGGACAAGAGACCCAGTACTTC
TRBD2	TRBJ2-3	NA	TRBV6-5	18	CASSYSSGLGGGTDTQYF	TGTGCCAGCAGTTACTCGTCTGGTCTGGGGGGGGGCACAGATACGCAGTATTTT
TRBD2	TRBJ2-1	many	TRBV12-3/TRBV12-4	21	CASSSVDQDTPGLAWYNEQFF	TGTGCCAGCAGTTCTGTAGACCAAGATACACCGGGACTAGCGTGGTACAATGAGCAGTTCTTC
NA	TRBJ1-1	NA	TRBV7-2	15	CASSRGGAGNTEAFF	TGTGCCAGCAGCAGAGGAGGGGCCGGGAACACTGAAGCTTTCTTT
NA	TRBJ2-7	NA	TRBV20-1	12	CSATRLAYEQYF	TGCAGTGCTACTCGTTTGGCCTACGAGCAGTACTTC
TRBD1	TRBJ2-7	NA	TRBV20-1	15	CSASDGQGKFYEQYF	TGCAGTGCTTCGGATGGACAGGGAAAATTTTACGAGCAGTACTTC
TRBD2	TRBJ2-1	NA	TRBV7-6	18	CASSLGVYGGSSYNEQFF	TGTGCCAGCAGCTTAGGGGTATACGGCGGGAGCTCCTACAATGAGCAGTTCTTC
TRBD1	TRBJ1-3	NA	TRBV27	17	CASSARGQQSSGNTIYF	TGTGCCAGCAGTGCCCGGGGACAGCAGAGCTCTGGAAACACCATATATTTT
NA	TRBJ2-7	few	TRBV20-1	15	CSARDQRSSSYEQYF	TGCAGTGCTAGAGATCAACGGAGTAGCTCCTACGAGCAGTACTTC
NA	TRBJ2-3	few	TRBV7-8	17	CASSLGGIRLGTDTQYF	TGTGCCAGCAGCCTTGGGGGGATTAGGCTAGGCACAGATACGCAGTATTTT
NA	TRBJ2-5	NA	TRBV6-1	14	CASTIQAPRETQYF	TGTGCCAGCACAATACAGGCCCCTCGGGAGACCCAGTACTTC
NA	TRBJ1-2	NA	TRBV14	12	CASSQDGNGYTF	TGTGCCAGCAGTCAGGACGGCAATGGCTACACCTTC
NA	TRBJ1-2	NA	TRBV7-9	15	CASSPSTVPYYGYTF	TGTGCCAGCAGCCCAAGCACAGTTCCCTACTATGGCTACACCTTC
NA	TRBJ1-5	few	TRBV5-5	15	CASSLSELRNQPQHF	TGTGCCAGCAGCTTGTCGGAGCTCCGAAATCAGCCCCAGCATTTT
TRBD2	TRBJ2-1	NA	TRBV25-1	15	CASSEVSRGWSEQFF	TGTGCCAGCAGTGAAGTGTCGCGGGGGTGGAGTGAGCAGTTCTTC
TRBD1	TRBJ2-5	few	TRBV27	14	CASSEDRGEETQYF	TGTGCCAGCAGTGAGGACAGGGGAGAAGAGACCCAGTACTTC
NA	TRBJ1-2	few	TRBV5-1	14	CASSFAGHNYGYTF	TGCGCCAGCAGCTTTGCGGGACATAACTATGGCTACACCTTC
TRBD2	TRBJ2-1	NA	TRBV7-9	15	CASTPRTSGYNEQFF	TGTGCCAGCACCCCCAGGACTAGCGGGTACAATGAGCAGTTCTTC
TRBD2	TRBJ2-7	NA	TRBV28	16	CASSSPGLAGTYEQYF	TGTGCCAGCAGTTCCCCCGGACTAGCGGGAACCTACGAGCAGTACTTC
NA	TRBJ1-4	NA	TRBV7-8	14	CASSPTELNEKLFF	TGTGCCAGCAGCCCGACAGAGCTTAATGAAAAACTGTTTTTT
NA	TRBJ2-4	few	TRBV24-1	18	CATSDRKEEDMAKNIQYF	TGTGCCACCAGTGACCGTAAGGAAGAAGACATGGCCAAAAACATTCAGTACTTC
NA	TRBJ1-2	few	TRBV7-9	14	CASSSETGLYGYTF	TGTGCCAGCAGCTCGGAAACAGGGCTCTATGGCTACACCTTC
TRBD1	TRBJ1-2	NA	TRBV20-1	14	CSARPRDRANGYTF	TGCAGTGCTAGACCTCGGGACAGGGCCAATGGCTACACCTTC
NA	TRBJ2-3	NA	TRBV5-1	17	CASSLGGVTPSTDTQYF	TGCGCCAGCAGCTTGGGTGGGGTGACGCCTAGCACAGATACGCAGTATTTT
NA	TRBJ1-4	few	TRBV4-3	13	CASSQDRAGKLFF	TGCGCCAGCAGCCAAGATCGAGCCGGAAAACTGTTTTTT
NA	TRBJ1-2	NA	TRBV7-9	14	CASSLAGFVSHYTF	TGTGCCAGCAGCTTAGCGGGATTTGTCTCTCACTACACCTTC
NA	TRBJ1-2	NA	TRBV29-1	12	CSAHIGNYGYTF	TGCAGCGCCCACATCGGCAACTATGGCTACACCTTC
TRBD2	TRBJ2-3	few	TRBV6-1	17	CASSDSRAGGSTDTQYF	TGTGCCAGCAGTGATTCTCGAGCGGGGGGAAGCACAGATACGCAGTATTTT
NA	TRBJ2-7	NA	TRBV29-1	12	CSVRTLNYEQYF	TGCAGCGTTAGGACACTAAACTACGAGCAGTACTTC